The clone carrying this T cell receptor beta chain was recorded a few times. Trimming cost V 7 bases and J 5 bases; bases outside gene matches: 7. The length of the CDR3 is 13 residues. Germline CDR1 and CDR2: ENHRY and SYGVKD. These data come from a study of read filtering for tumor transcriptome and immune sequencing. Whole-study context: Per sample, TCR-region reads ranged about 3.5 to 11 million by IR-seq, 85 to 1273 by RNA-seq.

From around 440 ng of RNA, a library with molecular barcoded alpha/delta and beta/gamma adaptors was made. TCRdb re-called the reads through MiXCR, storing one row per CDR3 protein. Of roughly 38,000 distinct CDR3 sequences detected, roughly an eighth appear once; the ten largest clones hold 5.5% to 8%. Sequencing was carried out using a population of CD138-negative cells sorted from bone marrow. The TCR comes from a donor aged 40 or older with multiple myeloma. The chain is built from TRBV10-3 and TRBJ2-5, with 7 nucleotides matching TRBD2. The CDR3 is CAINNQGGETQYF. For the CDR3, the DNA is TGTGCCATCAACAATCAGGGAGGGGAGACCCAGTACTTC.